There are a few counts of the clone carrying this T cell receptor beta chain. This specimen belongs to a study of blood T cell repertoires in COVID-19. Overall study: Collection of acute and convalescent COVID-19 samples took place in the United States, Italy and Spain. From T cells, B-cell-depleted T cells, or PBMCs came the material, which was cDNA or gDNA.

Per the original data handling: Nucleated cell number was recorded as an estimate derived from reference gene primer amplification. Clones were sequenced by immunoSEQ multiplex PCR, and TCRdb holds only the in-frame ones, with some missing. V and J calls and clone size are given by that table; D and trimming were obtained from the DNA. The table includes some 110,000 clones, roughly 79% detected once. The CDR3 covers 14 residues. V lost 1 base, J lost 4 bases, and 1 base stayed unmatched. The germline CDR1 and CDR2 sequences are SGHTA and FQGNSA. This clonotype originated in a woman aged 70-85 years with acute or convalescent COVID-19. The gene calls are TRBV7-2 and TRBJ1-1; 9 bases line up with TRBD1. The sequenced sample was peripheral blood. The CDR3 protein is CASSLVQGATEAFF. The CDR3 nucleotides read TGTGCCAGCAGCTTAGTACAGGGGGCCACTGAAGCTTTCTTT.